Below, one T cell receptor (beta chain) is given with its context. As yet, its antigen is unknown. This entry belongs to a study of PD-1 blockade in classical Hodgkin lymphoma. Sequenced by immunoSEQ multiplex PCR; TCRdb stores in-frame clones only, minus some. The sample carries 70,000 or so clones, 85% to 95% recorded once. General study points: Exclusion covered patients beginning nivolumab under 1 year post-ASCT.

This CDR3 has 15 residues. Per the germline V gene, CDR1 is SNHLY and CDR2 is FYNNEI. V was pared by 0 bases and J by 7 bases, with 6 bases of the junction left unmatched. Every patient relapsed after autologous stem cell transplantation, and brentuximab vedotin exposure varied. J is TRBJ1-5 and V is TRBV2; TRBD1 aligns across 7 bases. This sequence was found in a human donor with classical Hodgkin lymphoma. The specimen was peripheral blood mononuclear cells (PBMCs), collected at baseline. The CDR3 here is CASSEARQGGQPQHF. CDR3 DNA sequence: TGTGCCAGCAGTGAAGCGCGACAGGGAGGCCAGCCCCAGCATTTT. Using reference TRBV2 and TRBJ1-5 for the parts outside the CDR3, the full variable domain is EPEVTQTPSHQVTQMGQEVILRCVPISNHLYFYWYRQILGQKVEFLVSFYNNEISEKSEIFDDQFSVERPDGSNFTLKIRSTKLEDSAMYFCASSEARQGGQPQHFGDGTRLSIL.